This TCR beta chain was retrieved from a study of shared clonotypes between healthy human individuals. Study details: Donors, aged 18 to 49, were a couple of women and a few men. Notes on the study in general: The researchers took only blood, and tissue repertoires probably look different.

Assay: immunoSEQ multiplex PCR; the TCRdb copy retains only in-frame clones and omits some. The repertoire includes roughly 2.5 million clones, over 85% of them detected once, and over 0.12% sits in the top ten. On this clone: Its antigen is as yet unknown.

The CDR3 totals 15 residues. V lost 2 bases to trimming and J lost 3 bases, with 15 bases between them. The V gene's germline CDR1 is SQVTM and CDR2 ANQGSEA. The sequencing input was naive CD4+ T cells sorted from blood. Subset defined: CD45RA+ positively selected. V and J are TRBV29-1 and TRBJ2-3; D is possibly TRBD1 (6 bases). The TCR comes from a man between 18 and 29 years old in good health. The CDR3, as DNA: TGCAGCGTTGAACGGCAGGGGAAAGTTACAGATACGCAGTATTTT. Amino acid sequence: CSVERQGKVTDTQYF.